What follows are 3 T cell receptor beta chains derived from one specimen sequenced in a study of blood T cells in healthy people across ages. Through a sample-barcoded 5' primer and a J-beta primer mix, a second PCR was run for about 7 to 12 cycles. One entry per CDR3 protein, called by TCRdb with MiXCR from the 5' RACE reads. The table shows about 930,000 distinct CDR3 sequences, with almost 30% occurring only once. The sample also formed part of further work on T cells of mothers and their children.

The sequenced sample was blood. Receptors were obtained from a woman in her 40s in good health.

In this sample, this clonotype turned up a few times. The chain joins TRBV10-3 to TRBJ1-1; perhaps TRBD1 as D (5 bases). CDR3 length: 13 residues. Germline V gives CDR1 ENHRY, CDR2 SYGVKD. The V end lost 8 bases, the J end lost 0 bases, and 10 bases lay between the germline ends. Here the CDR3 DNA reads TGTGCCATCTCGGGGGTTTTGAACACTGAAGCTTTCTTT. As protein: CAISGVLNTEAFF.

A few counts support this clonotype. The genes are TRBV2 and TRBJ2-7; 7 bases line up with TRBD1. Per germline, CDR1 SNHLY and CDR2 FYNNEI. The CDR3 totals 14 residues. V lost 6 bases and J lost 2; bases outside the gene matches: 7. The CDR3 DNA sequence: TGTGCCAGCAGGCCTCAGGGGGTGACCTACGAGCAGTACTTC. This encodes CASRPQGVTYEQYF.

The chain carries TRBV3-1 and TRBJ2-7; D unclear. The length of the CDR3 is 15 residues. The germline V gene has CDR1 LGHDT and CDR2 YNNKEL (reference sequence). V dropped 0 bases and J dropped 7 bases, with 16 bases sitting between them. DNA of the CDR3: TGTGCCAGCAGCCAAGAGAAAAACCCCTACAATGAGCAGTACTTC. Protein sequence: CASSQEKNPYNEQYF.